A single T cell receptor (beta chain) is shown here with its context. Its antigen remains unidentified. This entry comes from a study of cytomegalovirus exposure and HLA in healthy donors. Whole-study results and caveats: Association of a missense DCLRE1C variant with TCR beta V- and J-gene trimming was reported in a later analysis.

There are 16 residues in the CDR3. Germline-derived CDR1 and CDR2 are MNHNS and SASEGT. The V and J ends lost 2 bases and 7 bases, in that order; junction bases with no gene match: 11. 13 Jbeta primers and 60 Vbeta primers were used for the PCR. Data came from immunoSEQ multiplex PCR; TCRdb stores just in-frame clones and leaves some out. The sample yields 150,000 to 200,000 clones, roughly 80% seen once. Material for sequencing was PBMCs. The sequence was collected from a woman aged 50 to 60 in good health and CMV-seronegative. This chain links TRBV6-1 with TRBJ2-7; 10 bases are a match to TRBD1. For the CDR3, the DNA is TGTGCCAGCAGTGAACGAAAGGGACAGGGGTTTCGTGAGCAGTACTTC. Residues: CASSERKGQGFREQYF.